This TCR beta chain was recorded in a study of shared clonotypes between healthy human individuals. Study-wide points: When naive CD4 clonotypes were compared across a few donors, 4% to 6.5% were shared.

Genomic DNA of every subset was divided equally among multiple immunoSEQ plates. Clones were read by immunoSEQ multiplex PCR, and TCRdb kept only the in-frame ones, dropping some. The profile shows about 1.5 million clones, approximately 97% of them singletons. For this clone: Antigen: not known.

After removal of 6 bases from V and 6 bases from J, the junction contained 5 bases not matched to a gene. The CDR3 covers 13 residues. The V gene's germline CDR1 is KGHSH and CDR2 LQKENI. The origin of this receptor is a man under 40 in good health. V usage is TRBV18 and J usage is TRBJ1-5, with TRBD1 matching over 7 bases. The source material was naive CD4+ T cells sorted from blood. As for subset: CD45RA+ positively selected. In nucleotides, the CDR3 is TGTGCCAGCTCTTTTCACAGGGGTCAGCCCCAGCATTTT. Translation gives CASSFHRGQPQHF.